The entry that follows covers one T cell receptor (beta chain) sequence. The TCR beta repertoire was assessed by survey-level immunoSEQ sequencing. The method was immunoSEQ multiplex PCR; TCRdb's version includes in-frame clones alone and lacks a portion of them. The sample lists tens of thousands of clones, more than 80% occurring once. The CDR3 runs to 16 residues. Germline values: CDR1 SEHNR, CDR2 FQNEAQ (reference sequence). Trimming cost V 1 base and J 4 bases; bases outside gene matches: 6. The source material was PBMCs. The chain has TRBV7-9 and TRBJ1-5; 8 bases align to TRBD1. This receptor was taken from a man aged 40-49 years with rheumatoid arthritis. The CDR3 spells CASSLGETGVNQPQHF. For the CDR3, the DNA is TGTGCCAGCAGCTTAGGTGAGACAGGGGTTAATCAGCCCCAGCATTTT.